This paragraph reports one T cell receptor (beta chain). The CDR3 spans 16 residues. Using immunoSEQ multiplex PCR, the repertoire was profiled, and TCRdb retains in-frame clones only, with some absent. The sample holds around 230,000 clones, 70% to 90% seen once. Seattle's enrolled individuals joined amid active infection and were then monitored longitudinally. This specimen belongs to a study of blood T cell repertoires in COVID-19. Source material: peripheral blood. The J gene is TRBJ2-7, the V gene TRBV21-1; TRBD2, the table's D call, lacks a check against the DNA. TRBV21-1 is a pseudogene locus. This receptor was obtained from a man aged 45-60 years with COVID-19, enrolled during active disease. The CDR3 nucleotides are TGTGCCAGCAGCCTGGGGAGTAGCGGGGAGGACTACGAGCAGTACTTC. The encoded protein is CASSLGSSGEDYEQYF.